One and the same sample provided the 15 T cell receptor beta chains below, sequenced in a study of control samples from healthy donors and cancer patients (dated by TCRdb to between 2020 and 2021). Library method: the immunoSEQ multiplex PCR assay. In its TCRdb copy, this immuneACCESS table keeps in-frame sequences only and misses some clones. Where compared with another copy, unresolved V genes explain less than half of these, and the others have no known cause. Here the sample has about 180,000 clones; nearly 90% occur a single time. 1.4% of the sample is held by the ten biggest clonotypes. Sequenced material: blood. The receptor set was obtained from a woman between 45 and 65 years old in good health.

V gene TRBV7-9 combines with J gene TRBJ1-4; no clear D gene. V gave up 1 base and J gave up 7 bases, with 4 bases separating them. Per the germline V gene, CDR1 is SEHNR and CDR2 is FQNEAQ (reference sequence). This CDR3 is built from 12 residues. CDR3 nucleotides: TGTGCCAGCAGCTTAGTAACTGAAAAACTGTTTTTT. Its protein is CASSLVTEKLFF.

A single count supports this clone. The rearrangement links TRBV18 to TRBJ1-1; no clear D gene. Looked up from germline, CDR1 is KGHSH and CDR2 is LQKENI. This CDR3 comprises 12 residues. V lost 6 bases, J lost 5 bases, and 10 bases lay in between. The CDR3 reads CASSPRRTEAFF. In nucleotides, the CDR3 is TGTGCCAGCTCCCCCCGCCGAACTGAAGCTTTCTTT.

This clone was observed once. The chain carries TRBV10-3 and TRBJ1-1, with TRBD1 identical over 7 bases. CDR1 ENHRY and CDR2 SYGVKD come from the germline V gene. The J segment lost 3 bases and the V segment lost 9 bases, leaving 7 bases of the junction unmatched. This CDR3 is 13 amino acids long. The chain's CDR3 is CAMRQGRDTEAFF. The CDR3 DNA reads TGTGCCATGAGACAGGGTAGGGACACTGAAGCTTTCTTT.

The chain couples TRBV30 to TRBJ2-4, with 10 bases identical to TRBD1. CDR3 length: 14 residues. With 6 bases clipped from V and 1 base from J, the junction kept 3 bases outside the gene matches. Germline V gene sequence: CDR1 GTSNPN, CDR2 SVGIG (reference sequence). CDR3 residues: CACWDRGAKNIQYF. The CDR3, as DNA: TGTGCCTGTTGGGACAGGGGCGCCAAAAACATTCAGTACTTC.

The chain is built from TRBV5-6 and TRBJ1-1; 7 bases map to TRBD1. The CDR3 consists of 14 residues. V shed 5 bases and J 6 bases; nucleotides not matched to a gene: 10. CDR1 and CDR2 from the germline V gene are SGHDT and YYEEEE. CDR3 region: CASSRNRGVAEAFF. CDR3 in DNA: TGTGCCAGCAGTCGTAACAGGGGAGTCGCTGAAGCTTTCTTT.

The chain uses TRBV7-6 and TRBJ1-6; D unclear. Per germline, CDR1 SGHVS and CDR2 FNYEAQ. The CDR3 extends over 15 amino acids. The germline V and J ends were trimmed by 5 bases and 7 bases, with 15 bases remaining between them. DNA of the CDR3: TGTGCCAGCAGCCCTAGTGAGACCCTGAATTCACCCCTCCACTTT. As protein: CASSPSETLNSPLHF.

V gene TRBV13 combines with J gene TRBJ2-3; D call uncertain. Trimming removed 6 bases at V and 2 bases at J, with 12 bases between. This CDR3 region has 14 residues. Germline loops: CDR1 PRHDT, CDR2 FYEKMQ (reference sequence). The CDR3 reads CASRWARDTDTQYF. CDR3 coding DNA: TGTGCCAGCAGATGGGCCCGAGACACAGATACGCAGTATTTT.

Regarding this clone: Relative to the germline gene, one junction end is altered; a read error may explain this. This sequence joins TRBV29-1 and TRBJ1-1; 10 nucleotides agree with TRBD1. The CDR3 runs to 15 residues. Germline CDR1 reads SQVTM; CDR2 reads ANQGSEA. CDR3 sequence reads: CSVEGATGGKTGAFF. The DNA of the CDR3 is TGCAGCGTTGAAGGGGCGACAGGGGGCAAAACTGGAGCTTTCTTT.

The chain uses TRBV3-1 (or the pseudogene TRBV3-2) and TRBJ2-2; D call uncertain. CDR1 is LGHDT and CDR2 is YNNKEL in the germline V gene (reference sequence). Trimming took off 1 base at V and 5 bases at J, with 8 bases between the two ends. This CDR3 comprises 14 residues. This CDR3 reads CASSQVPPTGELFF. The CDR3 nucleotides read TGTGCCAGCAGCCAAGTGCCGCCTACCGGGGAGCTGTTTTTT.

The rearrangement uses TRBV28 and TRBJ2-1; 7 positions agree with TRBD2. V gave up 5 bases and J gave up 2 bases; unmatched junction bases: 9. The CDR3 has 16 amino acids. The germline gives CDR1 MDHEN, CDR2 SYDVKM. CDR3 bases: TGTGCCAGCAGTGCCTTACGGGAGGCACCCTACAATGAGCAGTTCTTC. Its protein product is CASSALREAPYNEQFF.

The CDR3, as DNA: TGCAGTGCTAGAGGGGGAGAAGGCTACACCTTC. It translates to CSARGGEGYTF. The chain has TRBV20-1 and TRBJ1-2; D is ambiguous. The V gene lost 1 base and the J gene lost 8 bases, with 8 bases spanning the gap. CDR1 is DFQATT, CDR2 SNEGSKA, per germline (reference sequence). The CDR3 consists of 11 residues.

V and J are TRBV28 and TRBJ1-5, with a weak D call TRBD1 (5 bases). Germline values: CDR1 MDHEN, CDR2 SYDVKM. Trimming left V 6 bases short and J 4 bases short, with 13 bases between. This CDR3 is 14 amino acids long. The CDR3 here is CASRSGPRNQPQHF. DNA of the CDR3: TGTGCCAGCAGGTCGGGACCGAGAAATCAGCCCCAGCATTTT. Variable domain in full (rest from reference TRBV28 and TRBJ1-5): DVKVTQSSRYLVKRTGEKVFLECVQDMDHENMFWYRQDPGLGLRLIYFSYDVKMKEKGDIPEGYSVSREKKERFSLILESASTNQTSMYLCASRSGPRNQPQHFGDGTRLSIL.

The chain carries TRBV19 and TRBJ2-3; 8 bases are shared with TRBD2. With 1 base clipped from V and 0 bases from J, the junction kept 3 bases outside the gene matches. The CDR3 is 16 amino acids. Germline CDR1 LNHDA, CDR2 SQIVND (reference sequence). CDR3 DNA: TGTGCCAGTAGTATAGGAAGCGGGGGAAGCACAGATACGCAGTATTTT. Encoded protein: CASSIGSGGSTDTQYF.

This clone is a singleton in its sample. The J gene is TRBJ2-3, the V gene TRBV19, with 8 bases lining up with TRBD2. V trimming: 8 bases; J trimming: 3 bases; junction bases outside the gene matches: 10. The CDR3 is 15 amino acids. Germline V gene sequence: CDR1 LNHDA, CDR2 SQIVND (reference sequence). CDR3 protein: CASLRGSGETDTQYF. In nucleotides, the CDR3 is TGTGCCAGTCTCCGTGGTAGCGGGGAGACAGATACGCAGTATTTT.

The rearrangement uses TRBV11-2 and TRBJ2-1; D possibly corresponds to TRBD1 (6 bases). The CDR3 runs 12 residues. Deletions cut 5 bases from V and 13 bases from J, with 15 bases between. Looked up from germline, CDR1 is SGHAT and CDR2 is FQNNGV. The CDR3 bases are TGTGCCAGCAGCCAACAGGGTCGAGTTCAGTTCTTC. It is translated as CASSQQGRVQFF.